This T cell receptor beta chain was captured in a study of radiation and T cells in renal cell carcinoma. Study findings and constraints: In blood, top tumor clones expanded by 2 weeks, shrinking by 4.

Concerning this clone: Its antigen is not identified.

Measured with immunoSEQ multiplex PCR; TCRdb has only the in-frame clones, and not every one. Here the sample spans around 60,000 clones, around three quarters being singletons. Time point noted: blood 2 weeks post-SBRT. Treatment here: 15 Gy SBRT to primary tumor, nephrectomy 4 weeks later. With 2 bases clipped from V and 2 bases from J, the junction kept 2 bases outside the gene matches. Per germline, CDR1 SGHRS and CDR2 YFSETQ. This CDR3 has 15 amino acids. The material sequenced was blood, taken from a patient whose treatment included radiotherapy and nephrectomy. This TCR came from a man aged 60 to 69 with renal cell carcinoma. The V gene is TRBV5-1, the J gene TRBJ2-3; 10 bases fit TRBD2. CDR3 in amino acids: CASSLGTSATDTQYF. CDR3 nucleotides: TGCGCCAGCAGCTTAGGGACTAGCGCCACAGATACGCAGTATTTT.